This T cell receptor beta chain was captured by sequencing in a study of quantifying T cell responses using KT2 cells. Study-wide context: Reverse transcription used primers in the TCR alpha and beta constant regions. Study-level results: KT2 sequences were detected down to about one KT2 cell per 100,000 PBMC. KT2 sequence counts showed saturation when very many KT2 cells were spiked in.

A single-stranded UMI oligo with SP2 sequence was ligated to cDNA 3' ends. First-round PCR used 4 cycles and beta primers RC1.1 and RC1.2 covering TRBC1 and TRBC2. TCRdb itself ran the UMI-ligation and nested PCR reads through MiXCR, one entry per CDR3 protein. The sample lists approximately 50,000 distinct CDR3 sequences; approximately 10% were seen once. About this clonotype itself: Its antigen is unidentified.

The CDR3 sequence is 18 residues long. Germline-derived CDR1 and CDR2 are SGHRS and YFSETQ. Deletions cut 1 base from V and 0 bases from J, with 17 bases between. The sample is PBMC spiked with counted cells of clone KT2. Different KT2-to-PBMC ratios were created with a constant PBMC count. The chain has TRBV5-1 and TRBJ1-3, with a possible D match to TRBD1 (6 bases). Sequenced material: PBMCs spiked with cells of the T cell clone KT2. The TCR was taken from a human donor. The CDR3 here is CASSLRPSGGTSGNTIYF. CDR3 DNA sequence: TGCGCCAGCAGCTTGAGGCCCTCGGGGGGCACCTCTGGAAACACCATATATTTT. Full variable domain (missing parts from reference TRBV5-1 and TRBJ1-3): KAGVTQTPRYLIKTRGQQVTLSCSPISGHRSVSWYQQTPGQGLQFLFEYFSETQRNKGNFPGRFSGRQFSNSRSEMNVSTLELGDSALYLCASSLRPSGGTSGNTIYFGEGSWLTVV.